Sequencing of this T cell receptor (beta chain) was carried out in a study of HIV-infected children after antiretroviral therapy interruption. Study summary: For the interruption arm, samples span week 0 through about 3 years after study end.

The CDR3 covers 14 residues. Trimming at V came to 5 bases and at J to 13 bases, leaving 12 bases not matched to a gene. Germline values: CDR1 LNHDA, CDR2 SQIVND (reference sequence). Treatment reported: PENTA 11 planned treatment interruption arm or continuous ART arm. Memory CD8+ CD45RO+ CD45RA- T cells were FACS-sorted from thawed PBMCs. This clonotype was seen repeatedly, ten times or more. RNA-based 3' RACE libraries used unique molecular identifiers. A single record per CDR3 protein comes from TCRdb applying MiXCR to the 3' RACE reads. This table holds 5,500 to 8,000 distinct CDR3 sequences, around a sixth found once.

The sequence was obtained from a pool of human donors with HIV. The starting material was CD45RO+ CD8+ T cells from PBMCs, pooled from several time points, obtained from a donor given antiretroviral therapy, either interrupted or continuous. Subset denoted: memory CD8+ CD45RO+ CD45RA- T cells. This chain joins TRBV19 and TRBJ2-5; 11 bases line up with TRBD1. This chain's CDR3 is CASSSRTGGSVSYF. The CDR3 region has the DNA TGTGCCAGTAGTTCCCGGACAGGGGGCTCCGTTTCGTACTTC.